The rows below give T cell receptor beta chains drawn from one sample of a study of T cells expressing NK-cell markers. TCRdb re-called the 5' RACE reads; one entry per CDR3 protein, DNA not given. Its listing shows a few hundred thousand distinct CDR3 sequences. Sequenced: blood T cells: a sorted CD56 or NKG2C T cell subset, CD4+ or CD8+ T cells, or bulk PBMC T cells (not recorded which). The receptors were sampled from a man aged 18-69 years in good health. Each CDR3 is given with its conserved first and last residue.

j_call v_call cdr3_aa
TRBJ2-7 TRBV7-4 CASVPGTEHSPKYEQYF
TRBJ2-1 TRBV11-1 CATGDSSPASGTYNEQFF
TRBJ2-7 TRBV7-2 CASSPALLTYEQYF
TRBJ2-3 TRBV19 CASSMPADAGGDTQYF
TRBJ2-5 TRBV6-1 CASGGWETQYF
TRBJ2-3 TRBV3-1 CASSHQTGPKDTQYF
TRBJ2-1 TRBV9 CASSTSGVAYNEQFF
TRBJ2-3 TRBV20-1 CSASGGLRDTQYF
TRBJ2-2 TRBV15 CATGQGLWTTGELFF
TRBJ2-2 TRBV9 CASSPGRGGLLTGELFF
TRBJ2-7 TRBV28 CASSLTGTAEQYF
TRBJ1-5 TRBV25-1 CASGENQPQHF
TRBJ1-5 TRBV12-3/TRBV12-4 CASTLRGEDQPQHF
TRBJ2-3 TRBV2 CASSEGQGLTDTQYF
TRBJ2-7 TRBV4-2 CASSQVAGTSATYEQYF
TRBJ2-5 TRBV12-3/TRBV12-4 CASSAPGGLGKTQYF
TRBJ1-1 TRBV18 CASSYDRGRDTEAFF
TRBJ1-6 TRBV27 CASSTPSNNSPLHF
TRBJ1-1 TRBV6-5 CASSLGFSANTEAFF
TRBJ2-1 TRBV12-3/TRBV12-4 CASRYGVNEQFF
TRBJ2-1 TRBV6-1 CASRTIAGAIYNEQFF
TRBJ2-1 TRBV27 CASTSFGARKNNEQFF
TRBJ1-2 TRBV9 CASKTGYYGYTF
TRBJ2-5 TRBV9 CASARGLAGGKETQYF
TRBJ2-3 TRBV10-3 CAMGVAGGTDTQYF
TRBJ2-7 TRBV7-9 CASSLTGEQYF
TRBJ2-7 TRBV5-1 CASSLVRGTTYEQYF
TRBJ2-7 TRBV5-5 CASSLVGQGVSYEQYF
TRBJ2-1 TRBV5-4 CASSLELQTGLLAGGVLEFF
TRBJ1-3 TRBV7-7 CASSPGHGSGNTIYF
TRBJ1-2 TRBV6-2/TRBV6-3 CASSLSGAGRGYTF
TRBJ2-3 TRBV5-4 CASSHGLAGRLTDTQYF
TRBJ2-1 TRBV7-3 CASSLSSGGGGASNEQFF
TRBJ2-7 TRBV2 CASRDLFPYEQYF
TRBJ2-3 TRBV7-2 CASSPRAGDTQYF
TRBJ2-2 TRBV6-1 CASRTANGELFF
TRBJ2-2 TRBV27 CASSNGQFTGELFF
TRBJ2-1 TRBV2 CASSELAGDRGEQFF
TRBJ2-7 TRBV28 CASTQGGLAGYEQYF
TRBJ2-5 TRBV5-1 CASSLNTPGTGKKTQYF
TRBJ1-4 TRBV4-2 CASSQVGPGEKLFF
TRBJ2-3 TRBV5-5 CASSWSGSTDTQYF
TRBJ2-3 TRBV6-5 CASSSRDRVTDTQYF
TRBJ2-3 TRBV12-3/TRBV12-4 CASRSRARFSTDTQYF
TRBJ1-6 TRBV18 CASSPDRGGSPLHF
TRBJ1-2 TRBV12-3/TRBV12-4 CASSLRLGLGYTF
TRBJ1-2 TRBV30 CACRKYVGYTF
TRBJ2-2 TRBV12-3/TRBV12-4 CASSPAGTGSFWNTGELFF
TRBJ2-3 TRBV6-1 CASRLAGGPSLTDTQYF